Sequencing of this TCR beta chain was carried out in a study of blood T cell repertoires in COVID-19 (dated by TCRdb to the early 2020s). For context, the study as a whole: Samples from collaborators originated in the United States, Italy and Spain and spanned both the acute and convalescent phases of COVID-19. The prospective study material was composed of cDNA or gDNA derived from T cells, B-cell-depleted T cells, or PBMCs. The dataset comprised deeply sampled blood TCRbeta repertoires from subjects exposed to, actively infected with, or recovered from COVID-19. The repertoires were released in a freely available public database intended as a resource for research on the immune response to SARS-CoV-2. Samples came from the ongoing ImmuneRACE study (first 160 participants) plus 1,254 subjects from 6 global collaborators. Sample metadata almost always included a de-identified subject ID, COVID-19 status, age in years and sex. Where available, HLA class I and class II types were taken from metadata supplied by the sample provider and were not determined by assay-based typing.

Collaborating institutions collected whole blood in K2EDTA tubes following their own protocols. For TCRbeta analysis, collaborators shipped samples in one of three forms: frozen whole blood, isolated PBMCs, or DNA extracted from either of those sample types. To note about this clone: Its antigen is not yet known. No base quality information exists; no much larger clone differs at one position.

The CDR3 spans 16 residues, from the cysteine through the phenylalanine. The kept DNA is CDR3 alone, 48 bases in frame from the first base. Trimming accounts for 4 bases at V and 1 base at J, while the number of junction bases matched to no gene is 6. The germline V gene specifies SGDLS as CDR1 and YYNGEE as CDR2. The immunoSEQ Assay, a bias-controlled multiplex PCR, was used to amplify TCRbeta CDR3 regions from genomic DNA. Processing in the source paper ran as follows. The number of nucleated cells in each sample was estimated by amplification of reference gene primers within the assay. Sequence reads were collapsed and filtered to measure the absolute abundance of every unique TCRbeta CDR3 rearrangement. For each sample, productive Simpson clonality was calculated as the square root of Simpson's diversity index across productive rearrangements. The immuneACCESS repertoire file appears here via TCRdb, limited to in-frame rearrangements. These files lack a portion of the clones; in checked studies, under half of the deficit traces to unresolved V genes, and the cause of the others is not known. V, J and clone size derive from that table, while D and trimming were established from the DNA sequence. In all, the sample holds approximately 250,000 clones, and about 89% of those were seen once. Jointly, the top ten make up about 8.6% of the sample.

The paper as a whole reports these results and caveats: How much clinical and demographic metadata was included differed by source and by participant, and the metadata was provided uncurated.

This receptor was obtained from a man in his forties with active or convalescent COVID-19. This receptor chain uses TRBV9 and TRBJ2-3, with TRBD1 identical over 10 junction bases. Sequenced material: peripheral blood. This receptor has the CDR3 CASSYTGTGGTDTQYF. The nucleotide sequence is TGTGCCAGCAGCTACACAGGGACAGGGGGCACAGATACGCAGTATTTT. Where the CDR3 stops, the reference TRBV9 and TRBJ2-3 genes take over; the full variable domain is DSGVTQTPKHLITATGQRVTLRCSPRSGDLSVYWYQQSLDQGLQFLIQYYNGEERAKGNILERFSAQQFPDLHSELNLSSLELGDSALYFCASSYTGTGGTDTQYFGPGTRLTVL.